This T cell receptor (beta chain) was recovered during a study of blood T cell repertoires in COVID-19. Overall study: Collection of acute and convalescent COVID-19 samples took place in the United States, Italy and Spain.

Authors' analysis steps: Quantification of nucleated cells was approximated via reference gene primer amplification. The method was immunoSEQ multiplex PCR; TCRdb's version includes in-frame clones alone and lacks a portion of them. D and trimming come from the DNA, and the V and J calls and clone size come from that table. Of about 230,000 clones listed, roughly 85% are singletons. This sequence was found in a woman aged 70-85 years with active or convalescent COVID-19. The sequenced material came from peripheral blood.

The CDR3 sequence is CASSSAGRTEAFF. DNA of the CDR3: TGTGCCAGCTCCTCAGCGGGGCGCACTGAAGCTTTCTTT. The rearrangement uses TRBV18 and TRBJ1-1; D is possibly TRBD1 (5 bases). The V gene's germline CDR1 is KGHSH and CDR2 LQKENI. The germline V and J ends were trimmed by 6 bases and 4 bases, with 12 bases remaining between them. The CDR3 is made up of 13 amino acids.